Presented here are 2 T cell receptor beta chains from one specimen sequenced in a study of regulatory T cells in long-lasting Graves disease. Time point noted: newly diagnosed GD, antithyroid drugs for less than 3 months. Preparation of the TCR library used RNA extracted from PBMCs. CDR3 regions were amplified by Arm-PCR using iRepertoire HTBI primers to build TCR beta libraries. TCRdb re-called the multiplex PCR reads with MiXCR, one entry per CDR3 protein. The data show fewer than 350,000 distinct CDR3 sequences, under 20% seen once. Source: peripheral blood mononuclear cells (PBMCs), taken at new diagnosis, from a patient treated with antithyroid drugs. Source of these receptors: a female donor with Graves disease.

This clonotype occurred a few times. This rearrangement joins TRBV15 to TRBJ2-7; D gene unclear. Germline V gives CDR1 LNHNV, CDR2 YYDKDF (reference sequence). Trimming removed 0 bases from V and 5 bases from J, with 14 bases in between. This CDR3 comprises 15 residues. CDR3 protein: CATSRDPTGSHEQYF. CDR3 nucleotide sequence: TGTGCCACCAGCAGAGACCCCACGGGTAGCCACGAGCAGTACTTC. The variable domain in full, completed from reference TRBV15 and TRBJ2-7, reads DAMVIQNPRYQVTQFGKPVTLSCSQTLNHNVMYWYQQKSSQAPKLLFHYYDKDFNNEADTPDNFQSRRPNTSFCFLDIRSPGLGDTAMYLCATSRDPTGSHEQYFGPGTRLTVT.

This clonotype has ten or more counts. V usage is TRBV19 and J usage is TRBJ2-1, with D possibly matching TRBD2 (5 bases). The CDR3 is 15 residues long. The V and J ends lost 3 bases and 6 bases respectively, with 15 bases between them. CDR1 and CDR2 (germline): LNHDA, SQIVND (reference sequence). As DNA, the CDR3 is TGTGCCAGTAGTATTAGAGCGGCTAGCATCAATGAGCAGTTCTTC. Translated: CASSIRAASINEQFF.